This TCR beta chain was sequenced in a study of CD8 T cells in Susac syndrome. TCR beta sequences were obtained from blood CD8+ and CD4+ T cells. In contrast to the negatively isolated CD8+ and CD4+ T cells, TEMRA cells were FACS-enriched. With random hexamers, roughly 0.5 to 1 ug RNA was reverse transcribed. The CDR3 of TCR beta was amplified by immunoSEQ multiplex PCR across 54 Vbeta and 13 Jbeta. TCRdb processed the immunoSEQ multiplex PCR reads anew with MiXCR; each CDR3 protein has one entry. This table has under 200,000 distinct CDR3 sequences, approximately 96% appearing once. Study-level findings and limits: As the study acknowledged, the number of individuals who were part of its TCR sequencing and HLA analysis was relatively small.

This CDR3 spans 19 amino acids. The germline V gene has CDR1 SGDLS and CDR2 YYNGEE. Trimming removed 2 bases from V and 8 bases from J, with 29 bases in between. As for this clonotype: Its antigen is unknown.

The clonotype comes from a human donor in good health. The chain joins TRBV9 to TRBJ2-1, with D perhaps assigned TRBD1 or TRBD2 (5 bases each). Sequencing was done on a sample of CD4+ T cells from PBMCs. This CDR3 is CASSVGASGPTPLGDEQFF. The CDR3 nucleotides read TGTGCCAGCAGCGTCGGAGCTTCGGGACCGACTCCCCTGGGCGATGAGCAGTTCTTC.